Each of the 16 T cell receptor beta chains below was sequenced from the same sample in a study of blood T cell repertoires in COVID-19. Repertoires were generated with immunoSEQ multiplex PCR, while TCRdb's copy carries only in-frame clones and drops some. The table lists about 430,000 clones, roughly 90% of them singletons, with approximately 1.5% in the top ten. The specimen sequenced was PBMCs or T cells enriched from blood (not recorded which). The receptors originated from a woman between 18 and 29 years old who had been exposed to COVID-19.

The chain links TRBV28 to TRBJ2-2, with D perhaps matching TRBD1 (5 bases). Trimming removed 10 bases at V and 5 bases at J, with 11 bases between. The CDR3 loop spans 12 amino acids. Germline CDR1 reads MDHEN; CDR2 reads SYDVKM. CDR3 bases: TGTGCCACATCACAGGAAACCGGGGAGCTGTTTTTT. It codes for CATSQETGELFF.

The chain carries TRBV28 and TRBJ2-7, with 11 bases fitting TRBD1. The CDR3 is made up of 16 amino acids. J gave up 4 bases and V 7 bases, and 12 bases lay outside the gene matches. Germline V gene sequence: CDR1 MDHEN, CDR2 SYDVKM. The CDR3 spells CASTTPYWDRGYEQYF. CDR3 nucleotide sequence: TGTGCCAGCACCACGCCCTACTGGGACAGGGGGTACGAGCAGTACTTC.

The chain employs TRBV3-1 (or the pseudogene TRBV3-2) and TRBJ1-5; tentatively, D is TRBD1 (5 bases). The CDR3 has 14 residues. Germline CDR1 is LGHDT and CDR2 is YNNKEL (reference sequence). Trimming took 2 bases from V and 3 from J, leaving 8 bases between them. CDR3 nucleotide sequence: TGTGCCAGCAGCCAAACCGGACACAATCAGCCCCAGCATTTT. It specifies CASSQTGHNQPQHF.

The V and J genes are TRBV27 and TRBJ2-3, with TRBD2 matching 8 bases. This CDR3 has 12 amino acids. Germline V CDR1 and CDR2: MNHEY, SMNVEV (reference sequence). V shed 8 bases and J 7 bases; nucleotides not matched to a gene: 5. As DNA, the CDR3 is TGTGCCAGCGGGGGCGGGGGGTATACGCAGTATTTT. Translation: CASGGGGYTQYF.

The CDR3 loop reads CVRSVVGTTLYEQYF. DNA for the CDR3: TGTGTCAGAAGCGTGGTAGGGACTACACTCTACGAGCAGTACTTC. This chain connects TRBV7-5 to TRBJ2-7; the table's D gene call, TRBD2, was not cross checked with the DNA. TRBV7-5 is a pseudogene segment. The length of the CDR3 is 15 residues.

The chain uses TRBV9 and TRBJ2-1; TRBD2 aligns across 7 bases. The CDR3 runs 14 residues. J lost 7 bases, V lost 0 bases, and 4 bases had no gene match. Germline loops: CDR1 SGDLS, CDR2 YYNGEE. CDR3 bases: TGTGCCAGCAGCGTAGTGGGGACTACAAATGAGCAGTTCTTC. This translates into CASSVVGTTNEQFF. Based on the CDR3 plus reference TRBV9 and TRBJ2-1, the full variable domain is DSGVTQTPKHLITATGQRVTLRCSPRSGDLSVYWYQQSLDQGLQFLIQYYNGEERAKGNILERFSAQQFPDLHSELNLSSLELGDSALYFCASSVVGTTNEQFFGPGTRLTVL.

V is TRBV11-2 and J is TRBJ1-1; the D gene is possibly TRBD1 (5 bases). Germline V CDR1 and CDR2: SGHAT, FQNNGV. The CDR3 totals 14 residues. Trimming shortened V by 4 bases and J by 4 bases, and 13 bases separated the two germline ends. The CDR3 region is CASSSTTASTEAFF. The DNA for the CDR3 is TGTGCCAGCAGCTCAACGACAGCTAGCACTGAAGCTTTCTTT.

V gene TRBV7-3 combines with J gene TRBJ2-3; the D gene is possibly TRBD2 (5 bases). Trimming removed 3 bases from V and 0 bases from J, with 10 bases in between. There are 15 residues in the CDR3. CDR1 and CDR2 from the germline V gene are SGHTA and FQGTGA. CDR3 in DNA: TGTGCCAGCAGCTTCACGGGGTCTAGCACAGATACGCAGTATTTT. Encoded protein: CASSFTGSSTDTQYF.

The J gene is TRBJ1-3, the V gene TRBV18; D may be TRBD1 (6 bases). Germline V gives CDR1 KGHSH, CDR2 LQKENI. The CDR3 loop spans 16 amino acids. V was trimmed by 2 bases and J by 4 bases, leaving 15 bases between them. CDR3 DNA: TGTGCCAGCTCACCAAACACAGGGAACTCCGGAAACACCATATATTTT. As protein: CASSPNTGNSGNTIYF.

V gene TRBV15 combines with J gene TRBJ1-6, with unresolved D. The germline CDR1 and CDR2 sequences are LNHNV and YYDKDF (reference sequence). The CDR3 is made up of 17 amino acids. Trimming pared 0 bases from V and 6 bases from J, leaving 15 bases between. In DNA, the CDR3 is TGTGCCACCAGCAGAGAAAGGTCGAGTTCGGGTAATTCACCCCTCCACTTT. The encoded protein is CATSRERSSSGNSPLHF.

The chain uses TRBV29-1 and TRBJ1-2; D remains ambiguous. Germline V gives CDR1 SQVTM, CDR2 ANQGSEA. The CDR3 is 11 residues long. V lost 1 base and J lost 4, with 4 bases in between. The CDR3 region has the DNA TGCAGCGTTGAAGCTCTCTATGGCTACACCTTC. This sequence encodes CSVEALYGYTF.

In this sample, this clone turned up a few times. CDR3 region: CASSQAIQVSSYEQYF. DNA of the CDR3: TGTGCCAGCAGCCAAGCCATACAGGTCAGCTCCTACGAGCAGTACTTC. The chain couples TRBV3-1 (or the pseudogene TRBV3-2) to TRBJ2-7, with a tentative D call TRBD1 (5 bases). Trimming removed 1 base at V and 0 bases at J, with 13 bases between. CDR1 is LGHDT and CDR2 is YNNKEL in the germline V gene (reference sequence). This CDR3 region has 16 residues.

CDR3 amino acids: CASSLGPLNQPQHF. As DNA, the CDR3 is TGTGCCAGCAGCTTGGGGCCGCTTAATCAGCCCCAGCATTTT. J is TRBJ1-5 and V is TRBV5-6; D remains unclear. CDR1 SGHDT and CDR2 YYEEEE come from the germline V gene. This CDR3 is 14 amino acids long. V lost 0 bases to trimming and J lost 4 bases, with 8 bases between them. Using reference TRBV5-6 and TRBJ1-5 for the parts outside the CDR3, the full variable domain is DAGVTQSPTHLIKTRGQQVTLRCSPKSGHDTVSWYQQALGQGPQFIFQYYEEEERQRGNFPDRFSGHQFPNYSSELNVNALLLGDSALYLCASSLGPLNQPQHFGDGTRLSIL.

J is TRBJ2-7 and V is TRBV28, with 9 bases that match TRBD1. The V and J ends lost 6 bases and 3 bases, in that order; junction bases with no gene match: 6. Germline-derived CDR1 and CDR2 are MDHEN and SYDVKM. The CDR3 length is 14 residues. The CDR3 spells CASSVRGQGYEQYF. CDR3 nucleotides: TGTGCCAGCAGCGTAAGGGGACAGGGCTACGAGCAGTACTTC.

The table lists this clone with a count of one. CDR3 in amino acids: CASSQIYRDNGLYGYTF. In DNA form, the CDR3 reads TGTGCCAGCAGCCAAATCTACCGGGACAATGGACTCTATGGCTACACCTTC. The rearrangement uses TRBV7-2 and TRBJ1-2; D possibly corresponds to TRBD1 (6 bases). Germline CDR1 SGHTA, CDR2 FQGNSA. The CDR3 is made up of 17 amino acids. Trimming removed 5 bases at V and 4 bases at J, with 23 bases between.

This chain connects TRBV5-4 to TRBJ2-3; 8 bases map to TRBD1. The CDR3 sequence is 14 residues long. Germline V gene lookup returns CDR1 SGHNT and CDR2 YYREEE (reference sequence). J gave up 4 bases and V 4 bases, and 5 bases lay outside the gene matches. The CDR3 DNA is TGTGCCAGCAGCAAGGACAGGGCGGCAGATACGCAGTATTTT. The encoded protein is CASSKDRAADTQYF.